These 18 T cell receptor beta chains were all obtained from the same sample, sequenced in a study of STAT5B mutations in CD4+ large granular lymphocyte leukemia. The protocol was immunoSEQ multiplex PCR, while the TCRdb copy is restricted to in-frame clones and leaves out a portion. The sample consists of about 21,000 clones, 75% of them appearing once. Sequencing used CD4+ T cells from blood buffy coats. All receptors derive from a human donor in good health.

This chain connects TRBV6-1 to TRBJ1-1; 7 bases agree with TRBD1. In germline, CDR1 is MNHNS, CDR2 SASEGT. The V and J ends lost 2 bases and 1 base, in that order; junction bases with no gene match: 1. The CDR3 sequence is 14 residues long. CDR3 in amino acids: CASSEYRGNTEAFF. In nucleotides, the CDR3 is TGTGCCAGCAGTGAATACAGGGGGAACACTGAAGCTTTCTTT.

The rearrangement joins TRBV15 to TRBJ2-3, with D possibly matching TRBD1 (6 bases). Trimming left V 3 bases short and J 1 base short, with 20 bases between. This CDR3 contains 18 residues. Germline assignment: CDR1 LNHNV and CDR2 YYDKDF (reference sequence). The CDR3 DNA is TGTGCCACCAGCAGCCAGAAATGGACATACAGGGGCACAGATACGCAGTATTTT. Translated: CATSSQKWTYRGTDTQYF.

CDR3 loop: CASSKGGPGTSGRSLRFPDTQYF. The DNA for the CDR3 is TGTGCCAGCAGCAAAGGGGGGCCCGGGACTAGCGGGAGGAGTCTTCGATTTCCGGATACGCAGTATTTT. This rearrangement joins TRBV21-1 to TRBJ2-3; TRBD2 is the table's D call, not checked against the DNA. TRBV21-1 constitutes a pseudogene. The CDR3 covers 23 residues.

The V and J genes are TRBV5-1 and TRBJ2-3; the D is unclear. Germline CDR1 and CDR2: SGHRS and YFSETQ. Deletions cut 4 bases from V and 4 bases from J, with 16 bases between. This CDR3 has 15 residues. CDR3 sequence (DNA): TGCGCCAGCAGCCCCGGGCAAGGGCCGCCAGATACGCAGTATTTT. This translates into CASSPGQGPPDTQYF.

The J gene is TRBJ2-5, the V gene TRBV15, with TRBD1 identical over 8 bases. V dropped 0 bases and J dropped 5; count of bases not matched to a gene: 5. Germline values: CDR1 LNHNV, CDR2 YYDKDF (reference sequence). The CDR3 is made up of 15 amino acids. This CDR3 reads CATSRDGQGGETQYF. The CDR3 DNA follows: TGTGCCACCAGCAGAGATGGACAGGGTGGGGAGACCCAGTACTTC.

The chain links TRBV7-9 to TRBJ1-5; TRBD1 matches at 7 bases. Germline trimming cut 1 base from V and 3 bases from J; bases unmatched to any gene: 3. Looked up from germline, CDR1 is SEHNR and CDR2 is FQNEAQ (reference sequence). The CDR3 has 15 residues. The CDR3 protein is CASSLEGGDNQPQHF. The CDR3 DNA follows: TGTGCCAGCAGCTTAGAAGGGGGCGACAATCAGCCCCAGCATTTT.

This clone came up a few times. V and J are TRBV21-1 and TRBJ2-7; TRBD2 reflects the table's D call only, with no check against the DNA. TRBV21-1 is listed as a pseudogene. This CDR3 spans 12 amino acids. CDR3 residues: CASSKGVYEQYF. Written as DNA, the CDR3 is TGTGCCAGCAGCAAAGGAGTCTACGAGCAGTACTTC.

In this sample, this clone turned up a few times. The V and J genes are TRBV6-6 and TRBJ1-5; D not resolved. The CDR3 has 14 residues. CDR1 is MNHNY, CDR2 SVGAGI, per germline (reference sequence). Trimming took 10 bases from V and 0 from J, leaving 13 bases between them. In DNA form, the CDR3 reads TGTGCCACCGAATCGCCCGATAGCAATCAGCCCCAGCATTTT. Translating it yields CATESPDSNQPQHF.

This chain uses TRBV2 with TRBJ1-5; D gene uncertain. The CDR3 sequence is 14 residues long. Trimming pared 7 bases from V and 4 bases from J, leaving 14 bases between. The V gene's germline CDR1 is SNHLY and CDR2 FYNNEI. The CDR3, as DNA: TGTGCCAGCACGGGAAGTATGGCGAATCAGCCCCAGCATTTT. It translates to CASTGSMANQPQHF.

This clone was counted only a few times. The rearrangement links TRBV5-4 to TRBJ2-2; D may be TRBD1 or TRBD2 (5 bases each). The germline V gene encodes CDR1 SGHNT and CDR2 YYREEE (reference sequence). With 1 base removed from V and 5 bases from J, the gap between germline ends came to 21 bases. CDR3 length: 18 amino acids. CDR3 region: CASSLSGTVGLGTGELFF. The CDR3 DNA is TGTGCCAGCAGCTTGTCGGGGACGGTGGGGTTGGGGACCGGGGAGCTGTTTTTT.

The CDR3 loop reads CASTSAASGDYNEQFF. DNA for the CDR3: TGTGCCAGCACCTCCGCCGCTAGCGGGGACTACAATGAGCAGTTCTTC. The chain combines TRBV28 with TRBJ2-1; 9 nucleotides agree with TRBD2. Germline CDR1 MDHEN, CDR2 SYDVKM. This CDR3 contains 16 residues. V lost 7 bases and J lost 3; bases outside the gene matches: 10.

In its sample, this clone was seen once. The chain employs TRBV5-4 and TRBJ1-1; 8 bases are shared with TRBD1. This CDR3 has 14 residues. Germline CDR1 is SGHNT and CDR2 is YYREEE (reference sequence). The V segment lost 2 bases and the J segment 7 bases; nucleotides outside the gene matches: 7. CDR3 protein: CASSFRQGASEAFF. CDR3 DNA: TGTGCCAGCAGCTTCAGGCAGGGGGCTAGTGAAGCTTTCTTT.

This clone was seen just once. The J gene is TRBJ1-3, the V gene TRBV6-5; 7 bases map to TRBD1. Germline trimming cut 5 bases from V and 2 bases from J; bases unmatched to any gene: 3. The CDR3 contains 14 residues. The germline gives CDR1 MNHEY, CDR2 SVGAGI. DNA of the CDR3: TGTGCCAGCAGTCAACAGGGGACTGGAAACACCATATATTTT. It codes for CASSQQGTGNTIYF.

The chain uses TRBV29-1 and TRBJ2-3; TRBD1 might be the D (6 bases). This CDR3 comprises 17 residues. Trimming pared 3 bases from V and 0 bases from J, leaving 19 bases between. Germline CDR1 is SQVTM and CDR2 is ANQGSEA. CDR3 amino acids: CSVDSGTKGSSTDTQYF. The CDR3 DNA is TGCAGCGTTGACTCTGGGACAAAGGGATCTAGCACAGATACGCAGTATTTT.

J is TRBJ2-5 and V is TRBV6-6; D may be TRBD2 (5 bases). This CDR3 contains 13 residues. Germline-derived CDR1 and CDR2 are MNHNY and SVGAGI (reference sequence). V shed 6 bases and J shed 7 bases, with 15 bases lying between them. CDR3 sequence: CASSLGPRGTQYF. CDR3 coding DNA: TGTGCCAGCAGCCTCGGCCCTCGGGGGACCCAGTACTTC.

This rearrangement joins TRBV5-1 to TRBJ2-2; a weak D match, TRBD1 (6 bases). V lost 0 bases to trimming and J lost 3 bases, with 9 bases between them. The germline CDR1 and CDR2 sequences are SGHRS and YFSETQ. The CDR3 is 15 residues long. The CDR3 DNA reads as TGCGCCAGCAGCTTGGCAGGGGCTTACACCGGGGAGCTGTTTTTT. Amino acids: CASSLAGAYTGELFF.

V usage is TRBV5-1 and J usage is TRBJ2-1; D assignment may be TRBD1 or TRBD2 (5 bases each). The CDR3 totals 16 residues. Deletions cut 4 bases from V and 6 bases from J, with 20 bases between. Germline V lookup: CDR1 SGHRS, CDR2 YFSETQ. The CDR3 region is CASSVEALGDPNEQFF. The DNA for the CDR3 is TGCGCCAGCAGCGTTGAGGCCCTTGGGGACCCCAATGAGCAGTTCTTC.

This clone was seen just once. The chain joins TRBV5-4 to TRBJ2-1; tentatively, D is TRBD1 (5 bases). The CDR3 covers 15 residues. V dropped 0 bases and J dropped 9 bases, with 16 bases sitting between them. Germline CDR1 SGHNT, CDR2 YYREEE (reference sequence). CDR3 in amino acids: CASSLALGRAFEQFF. The CDR3, as DNA: TGTGCCAGCAGCTTGGCCTTGGGCAGGGCTTTTGAGCAGTTCTTC.